Shown below are 20 T cell receptor beta chains from a single sample sequenced in a study of T cells expressing NK-cell markers. TCRdb re-called the 5' RACE reads and shows each CDR3 protein once, DNA omitted. The sample table includes approximately 440,000 distinct CDR3 sequences. The sample comprised blood T cells: a sorted CD56 or NKG2C T cell subset, CD4+ or CD8+ T cells, or bulk PBMC T cells (not recorded which). The receptor source for this set is a woman in her forties or fifties in good health.

This chain links TRBV29-1 with TRBJ2-5; TCRdb proposes TRBD2, but this gene call is untestable without DNA. Germline V gene lookup returns CDR1 SQVTM and CDR2 ANQGSEA. The CDR3 sequence is 14 residues long. CDR3 protein: CSAGGRGRDETQYF.

This CDR3 is CASSSDRSLPQHF. This rearrangement joins TRBV19 to TRBJ1-5; the TCRdb D gene call, TRBD1, has no DNA to confirm it. The CDR3 length is 13 residues. From germline, CDR1 is LNHDA and CDR2 SQIVND (reference sequence).

The V gene is TRBV27, the J gene TRBJ2-7; TCRdb gives TRBD2 as the D gene, but with no DNA this cannot be confirmed. The CDR3 spans 16 residues. CDR1 and CDR2 (germline): MNHEY, SMNVEV (reference sequence). The chain's CDR3 is CASSPRGLAGPYEQYF.

The CDR3 region is CASILSMSSYNEQFF. This rearrangement joins TRBV12-3 or TRBV12-4 to TRBJ2-1. This CDR3 is 15 amino acids long.

The rearrangement uses TRBV5-6 and TRBJ1-2; TCRdb's D call of TRBD1 is untestable without DNA. The CDR3 runs to 14 residues. Germline V gene lookup returns CDR1 SGHDT and CDR2 YYEEEE. The CDR3 sequence: CASIAGQGLYGYTF.

The CDR3 sequence: CASSSGGLRDEQYF. The chain uses TRBV11-2 and TRBJ2-7; TCRdb designates TRBD2, a call that cannot be tested without DNA. This CDR3 is built from 14 residues. The germline V gene encodes CDR1 SGHAT and CDR2 FQNNGV.

This chain uses TRBV11-2 with TRBJ1-3. The CDR3 has 13 amino acids. Germline assignment: CDR1 SGHAT and CDR2 FQNNGV. CDR3 sequence reads: CASNSLEGYTIYF.

V and J are TRBV20-1 and TRBJ2-1; the D call of TRBD2 rests on TCRdb alone, since no DNA is present to check it. Per the germline V gene, CDR1 is DFQATT and CDR2 is SNEGSKA (reference sequence). The CDR3 sequence is 18 residues long. The CDR3 loop reads CSARDSLQGGITYNEQFF.

This CDR3 reads CSARREGGNTEAFF. The V call is TRBV20-1, the J call TRBJ1-1. CDR1 is DFQATT, CDR2 SNEGSKA, per germline (reference sequence). The CDR3 runs to 14 residues.

V and J are TRBV7-2 and TRBJ1-1; TCRdb indicates TRBD1, and absent DNA this call remains unverified. Germline assignment: CDR1 SGHTA and CDR2 FQGNSA. The CDR3 runs to 16 residues. The CDR3 sequence: CASNDRGSYSNTEAFF.

The V and J genes are TRBV5-1 and TRBJ1-1. The CDR3 sequence is 16 residues long. CDR1 and CDR2 from the germline V gene are SGHRS and YFSETQ. This chain's CDR3 is CASSLVAGNQNTEAFF.

This chain joins TRBV27 and TRBJ2-1; as DNA is missing, the TRBD2 call by TCRdb cannot be tested. The germline V gene has CDR1 MNHEY and CDR2 SMNVEV (reference sequence). The CDR3 is made up of 13 amino acids. CDR3 region: CASSLVPGGEQFF.

The chain uses TRBV7-9 and TRBJ2-3. CDR1 and CDR2 (germline): SEHNR, FQNEAQ (reference sequence). The CDR3 is 14 residues long. CDR3 loop: CASSLTDRTDTQYF.

The chain employs TRBV12-3 or TRBV12-4 and TRBJ2-3; TCRdb names TRBD1, which stays unverified in the absence of DNA. This CDR3 is 13 amino acids long. CDR3 sequence reads: CASSGGGSDTQYF.

The rearrangement joins TRBV29-1 to TRBJ2-6; TCRdb's D call, TRBD1, is unchecked because there is no DNA. The CDR3 is made up of 15 amino acids. Germline CDR1 and CDR2: SQVTM and ANQGSEA. CDR3: CSALGAGGGANVLTF.

The chain couples TRBV5-1 to TRBJ2-1; TCRdb indicates TRBD1, and absent DNA this call remains unverified. In germline, CDR1 is SGHRS, CDR2 YFSETQ. The CDR3 consists of 16 residues. The CDR3 region is CASSLALTGAYNEQFF.

The J gene is TRBJ1-1, the V gene TRBV14; the D call of TRBD1 rests on TCRdb alone, since no DNA is present to check it. Germline CDR1 is SGHDN and CDR2 is FVKESK. The CDR3 spans 16 residues. CDR3: CASSRSGTGLRTEAFF. Complete variable domain (other parts from reference TRBV14 and TRBJ1-1): EAGVTQFPSHSVIEKGQTVTLRCDPISGHDNLYWYRRVMGKEIKFLLHFVKESKQDESGMPNNRFLAERTGGTYSTLKVQPAELEDSGVYFCASSRSGTGLRTEAFFGQGTRLTVV.

The gene calls are TRBV29-1 and TRBJ1-1; checking the TCRdb D call of TRBD1 is not possible without DNA. Germline assignment: CDR1 SQVTM and CDR2 ANQGSEA. The CDR3 length is 13 residues. The CDR3 reads CSLRTGANTEAFF.

The chain is built from TRBV6-1 and TRBJ2-5; there is no DNA to check the TCRdb D call of TRBD1. The CDR3 loop spans 16 amino acids. CDR1 and CDR2 (germline): MNHNS, SASEGT. The CDR3 here is CASSEELIYGKETQYF.

The chain has TRBV5-5 and TRBJ2-5; TCRdb names TRBD1, which stays unverified in the absence of DNA. This CDR3 has 15 residues. Germline V gives CDR1 SGHKS, CDR2 YYEKEE (reference sequence). The CDR3 is CASSLQGAPGETQYF.